This T cell receptor (beta chain) is from a study of T cell repertoires in cytomegalovirus infection. Study details: In the study, CMV epitopes included recently identified HLA-C-restricted and well-studied HLA-B-restricted ones.

At least ten counts were recorded for this clonotype. Its specificity is not known. TCRdb re-called the reads through MiXCR, storing one row per CDR3 protein. The repertoire holds approximately 1,000,000 distinct CDR3 sequences, with approximately 31% as singletons. The CDR3 sequence is 18 residues long. Germline V gene data show CDR1 as SGHVS and CDR2 as FNYEAQ. Trimming cost V 1 base and J 4 bases, with 22 bases left between them. The rearrangement uses TRBV7-6 and TRBJ1-1, with D perhaps matching TRBD1 (5 bases). The TCR was taken from a human donor in good health (CMV status not recorded). Some clones in this sample may be carry-over from other donors' samples. Source: cultured CD8+ T cells from PBMCs, taken from culture after CMV antigen stimulation. The CDR3, as DNA: TGTGCCAGCAGCTTAGGAAGGGGAAAAGTTCTTCGCTTCACTGAAGCTTTCTTT. This encodes CASSLGRGKVLRFTEAFF. Full variable domain (missing parts from reference TRBV7-6 and TRBJ1-1): GAGVSQSPRYKVTKRGQDVALRCDPISGHVSLYWYRQALGQGPEFLTYFNYEAQQDKSGLPNDRFSAERPEGSISTLTIQRTEQRDSAMYRCASSLGRGKVLRFTEAFFGQGTRLTVV.